Below, 15 T cell receptor beta chains from the same sample are listed, as sequenced in a study of OX40 agonist ivuxolimab in advanced cancers. Measured with immunoSEQ multiplex PCR; TCRdb has only the in-frame clones, and not every one. The data show some 95,000 clones, 70% to 85% seen once. Sequencing was performed on CD4+ or CD8+ T cells sorted from blood, taken in a trial of the OX40 agonist ivuxolimab. These receptors were collected from an adult with an advanced solid tumor such as melanoma, head and neck, liver or kidney cancer.

This chain links TRBV7-2 with TRBJ2-5; possibly TRBD1 for D (6 bases). In germline, CDR1 is SGHTA, CDR2 FQGNSA. CDR3 length: 13 amino acids. Trimming removed 5 bases at V and 2 bases at J, with 9 bases between. The DNA for the CDR3 is TGTGCCAGCAGCCCCGGACAGCAAGAGACCCAGTACTTC. Translating it yields CASSPGQQETQYF.

CDR3 region: CASSLGTSGDVPGYNEQFF. In DNA form, the CDR3 reads TGCGCCAGCAGCTTGGGTACTAGCGGCGATGTGCCCGGATACAATGAGCAGTTCTTC. The chain employs TRBV5-1 and TRBJ2-1; 8 bases are shared with TRBD2. The junction had 15 bases not matched to a gene; V was cut back by 0 bases and J by 4 bases. Germline CDR1 SGHRS, CDR2 YFSETQ. The CDR3 spans 19 residues.

The CDR3 protein is CASSVEVAGAPDTQYF. CDR3 coding DNA: TGTGCCAGCAGCGTAGAGGTAGCGGGAGCCCCAGATACGCAGTATTTT. The chain joins TRBV9 to TRBJ2-3, with 9 bases that match TRBD2. This CDR3 has 16 residues. The V segment lost 0 bases and the J segment 4 bases; nucleotides outside the gene matches: 6. Germline V gene sequence: CDR1 SGDLS, CDR2 YYNGEE.

This clone was detected a few times. The chain uses TRBV4-3 and TRBJ2-1; 8 bases line up with TRBD2. J was trimmed by 8 bases and V by 0 bases; bases with no gene match: 9. The CDR3 sequence is 16 residues long. The germline V gene encodes CDR1 LGHNA and CDR2 YSLEER. DNA for the CDR3: TGCGCCAGCAGCCAAGAGATAGCGGGACATGGCGATGAGCAGTTCTTC. Translation: CASSQEIAGHGDEQFF.

The rearrangement links TRBV4-2 to TRBJ1-2; D may be TRBD1 (6 bases). The CDR3 length is 15 residues. Trimming shortened V by 0 bases and J by 8 bases, and 16 bases separated the two germline ends. Germline assignment: CDR1 LGHNA and CDR2 YNFKEQ. CDR3: CASSQEYRQGSGYTF. CDR3 nucleotides: TGTGCCAGCAGCCAAGAATACCGGCAGGGGTCGGGCTACACCTTC.

In regard to this clone: This CDR3 is also generated by other DNA sequences in the sample. The V gene is TRBV6-1, the J gene TRBJ1-1, with D possibly TRBD1 on 5 matching bases. CDR1 and CDR2 (germline): MNHNS, SASEGT. The CDR3 consists of 13 residues. The V end was cut by 1 base, the J end by 4 bases, with 7 bases between. In DNA, the CDR3 is TGTGCCAGCAGTGAAGGGGGCAGCACTGAAGCTTTCTTT. It codes for CASSEGGSTEAFF.

The chain joins TRBV6-1 to TRBJ2-7, with D uncertain. CDR1 MNHNS and CDR2 SASEGT come from the germline V gene. The CDR3 has 14 residues. Trimming took off 3 bases at V and 3 bases at J, with 12 bases between the two ends. The CDR3 sequence is CASSEDLNGYEQYF. DNA for the CDR3: TGTGCCAGCAGTGAGGATTTGAATGGCTACGAGCAGTACTTC.

The chain recombines TRBV7-6 with TRBJ2-3, with D uncertain. There are 15 residues in the CDR3. V gave up 5 bases and J gave up 0 bases, with 12 bases separating them. CDR1 is SGHVS and CDR2 is FNYEAQ in the germline V gene. As DNA, the CDR3 is TGTGCCAGCAGCCGAAGTTTTTATAGCACAGATACGCAGTATTTT. Its translation: CASSRSFYSTDTQYF.

This clone was detected only once. The chain joins TRBV5-1 to TRBJ1-6; D is ambiguous. The V end lost 4 bases, the J end lost 4 bases, and 9 bases lay between the germline ends. The CDR3 consists of 14 residues. Germline V lookup: CDR1 SGHRS, CDR2 YFSETQ. CDR3: CASSEDGYNSPLHF. The CDR3 nucleotides are TGCGCCAGCAGCGAAGACGGATATAATTCACCCCTCCACTTT. The full variable domain, in which reference TRBV5-1 and TRBJ1-6 provide the parts outside the CDR3, is KAGVTQTPRYLIKTRGQQVTLSCSPISGHRSVSWYQQTPGQGLQFLFEYFSETQRNKGNFPGRFSGRQFSNSRSEMNVSTLELGDSALYLCASSEDGYNSPLHFGNGTRLTVT.

The gene calls are TRBV2 and TRBJ2-7; 12 bases match TRBD2. Trimming at V came to 5 bases and at J to 2 bases, leaving 4 bases not matched to a gene. Germline assignment: CDR1 SNHLY and CDR2 FYNNEI. The CDR3 loop spans 15 amino acids. The CDR3 region is CASSLLAGGTYEQYF. CDR3 in DNA: TGTGCCAGCAGTCTGCTAGCGGGAGGGACCTACGAGCAGTACTTC.

V gene TRBV15 combines with J gene TRBJ2-7, with 13 bases identical to TRBD2. The V segment lost 4 bases and the J segment 5 bases; nucleotides outside the gene matches: 5. CDR3 length equals 15 residues. Germline V CDR1 and CDR2: LNHNV, YYDKDF (reference sequence). The CDR3 bases are TGTGCCACCAGCACCCCCGGGACTAGCGGGAACGAGCAGTACTTC. Its protein product is CATSTPGTSGNEQYF.

This chain links TRBV9 with TRBJ1-2; 7 bases map to TRBD1. The germline CDR1 and CDR2 sequences are SGDLS and YYNGEE. Trimming removed 4 bases from V and 1 base from J; junction bases left unmatched: 7. The CDR3 is made up of 15 amino acids. CDR3 sequence (DNA): TGTGCCAGCAGCCCTTCCTGGGACAGTAACTATGGCTACACCTTC. It yields the protein CASSPSWDSNYGYTF.

This chain joins TRBV28 and TRBJ1-1; D not certain. Trimming took off 2 bases at V and 0 bases at J, with 4 bases between the two ends. The CDR3 extends over 13 amino acids. CDR1 MDHEN and CDR2 SYDVKM come from the germline V gene. For the CDR3, the DNA is TGTGCCAGCAGTTTAAAGCTGAACACTGAAGCTTTCTTT. Protein sequence: CASSLKLNTEAFF.

V usage is TRBV18 and J usage is TRBJ2-1; 9 bases fit TRBD2. Per the germline V gene, CDR1 is KGHSH and CDR2 is LQKENI. The CDR3 has 15 amino acids. Losses at the gene ends were 3 bases for V and 4 bases for J; bases not matched to a gene: 4. As DNA, the CDR3 is TGTGCCAGCTCACCGACTAGCGGTCATTACAATGAGCAGTTCTTC. Its translation: CASSPTSGHYNEQFF.

The chain carries TRBV5-4 and TRBJ2-1, with 9 bases matching TRBD1. CDR3 length: 16 residues. Trimming removed 0 bases from V and 7 bases from J; junction bases left unmatched: 8. In germline, CDR1 is SGHNT, CDR2 YYREEE (reference sequence). CDR3 sequence (DNA): TGTGCCAGCAGCTTGGATCTACAGGGGGCAAGAAATGAGCAGTTCTTC. Residues: CASSLDLQGARNEQFF. The entire variable domain, with the rest obtained from reference TRBV5-4 and TRBJ2-1, is as follows: ETGVTQSPTHLIKTRGQQVTLRCSSQSGHNTVSWYQQALGQGPQFIFQYYREEENGRGNFPPRFSGLQFPNYSSELNVNALELDDSALYLCASSLDLQGARNEQFFGPGTRLTVL.